The 13 T cell receptor beta chains below were found in one sample sequenced in a study of blood T cells in healthy people across ages (dated by TCRdb to 2013 to 2016). Library prep was done by 5' RACE. Sequencer: Illumina HiSeq 2500. A second about 7 to 11 cycle PCR used a sample-barcoded 5' primer and a J-beta primer mix. TCRdb reprocessed the public reads (quality trimming at Q25 with fastp, clone calling with MiXCR) and kept in-frame beta chains. Rows with one shared CDR3 protein collapse into an entry with the most common genes and DNA. The sample includes roughly 1,700,000 distinct CDR3 sequences, with roughly 27% observed a single time. The ten largest clones represent roughly 8% of the sample. The sample consisted of blood. The receptors come from a woman aged 25 to 39 in good health.

V is TRBV27 and J is TRBJ2-1; maybe TRBD2 (6 bases). The J call is doubtful: the DNA matches TRBJ2-7 better. This CDR3 has 17 amino acids. Germline CDR1 reads MNHEY; CDR2 reads SMNVEV (reference sequence). CDR3 loop: CASSGRLALSSYNEQYF. The CDR3, as DNA: TGTGCCAGCAGCGGCCGGCTAGCGTTGAGCTCCTACAATGAGCAGTACTTC.

This clonotype occurred a few times. The V gene is TRBV24-1, the J gene TRBJ2-3, with D perhaps matching TRBD1 (6 bases). The CDR3 spans 18 residues. Germline-derived CDR1 and CDR2 are KGHDR and SFDVKD. The germline V and J ends were trimmed by 1 base and 9 bases, with 25 bases remaining between them. The CDR3, as DNA: TGTGCCACCAGTGATTTTGATGGGGGCGCGATTACTAGTGAGACGCAGTATTTT. Translation: CATSDFDGGAITSETQYF.

Only a few counts were recorded for this clonotype. One end of the junction varies from germline; a read error may be responsible. This CDR3 is CRASGGETQYF. The CDR3 nucleotides read TGCAGAGCTAGCGGAGGGGAGACCCAGTACTTC. This chain joins TRBV20-1 and TRBJ2-5; 7 nucleotides match TRBD2. CDR1 is DFQATT and CDR2 is SNEGSKA in the germline V gene (reference sequence). The CDR3 is 11 amino acids.

This clonotype was detected only a few times. One base away lies a much larger clone, so this may be a sequencing read error. This sequence joins TRBV7-2 and TRBJ2-7; D perhaps matches TRBD1 (6 bases). Trimming removed 5 bases at V and 3 bases at J, with 14 bases between. This CDR3 is 14 amino acids long. CDR1 is SGHTA and CDR2 is FQGNSA in the germline V gene. CDR3 residues: CASSIQGSFYEQYF. The DNA for the CDR3 is TGTGCCAGCAGCATACAGGGTAGCTTCTACGAGCAGTACTTC.

This clonotype was observed a few times. This sequence joins TRBV7-9 and TRBJ2-5; D possibly corresponds to TRBD1 (6 bases). CDR3 length equals 13 residues. Germline V lookup: CDR1 SEHNR, CDR2 FQNEAQ (reference sequence). The germline V and J ends were trimmed by 7 bases and 5 bases, with 14 bases remaining between them. The CDR3 is CASTRFQGETQYF. In nucleotides, the CDR3 is TGTGCCAGCACCCGATTCCAGGGGGAGACCCAGTACTTC.

This clonotype was seen a handful of times. One end of the junction varies from germline; a read error may be responsible. The chain combines TRBV3-1 with TRBJ1-2, with a tentative D call TRBD1 (5 bases). In germline, CDR1 is LGHDT, CDR2 YNNKEL (reference sequence). CDR3 length: 17 amino acids. This chain's CDR3 is CASSQDGVGVRSYGCTF. The CDR3 coding sequence is TGTGCCAGCAGCCAAGATGGGGTGGGGGTTAGGTCCTATGGCTGCACCTTC.

About this clonotype: A read error may be the cause here, since a much bigger clone is one base away. The chain is built from TRBV24-1 and TRBJ2-7, with 8 bases fitting TRBD1. The V gene's germline CDR1 is KGHDR and CDR2 SFDVKD. V lost 2 bases, J lost 2 bases, and 7 bases stayed unmatched. This CDR3 spans 16 amino acids. Here the CDR3 DNA reads TGTGCCACCAGTGATTCTGGACAGGGAAGGACCTACGAGCAGTACTTC. This sequence encodes CATSDSGQGRTYEQYF.

This clonotype was detected a few times. The chain employs TRBV6-2 or TRBV6-3 and TRBJ1-2; a possible D gene is TRBD1 (5 bases). The germline V gene encodes CDR1 MNHEY and CDR2 SVGEGT. With 5 bases removed from V and 4 bases from J, the gap between germline ends came to 11 bases. CDR3 length: 13 amino acids. The CDR3 coding sequence is TGTGCCAGCAGTGAACTAGACAGCTATGGCTACACCTTC. This codes for CASSELDSYGYTF.

The V gene is TRBV10-3, the J gene TRBJ2-7; D possibly matches TRBD1 or TRBD2 (5 bases each). The CDR3 consists of 14 residues. Germline assignment: CDR1 ENHRY and CDR2 SYGVKD. Deletions cut 7 bases from V and 0 bases from J, with 13 bases between. The CDR3 coding sequence is TGTGCCATCAACCGGGGTAGGGGCTCCTACGAGCAGTACTTC. Its translation is CAINRGRGSYEQYF.

This chain connects TRBV5-5 to TRBJ2-7, with TRBD2 matching 8 bases. V was pared by 0 bases and J by 4 bases, with 18 bases of the junction left unmatched. This CDR3 contains 19 residues. Germline V gene lookup returns CDR1 SGHKS and CDR2 YYEKEE (reference sequence). The CDR3 region is CASSLDGGGNWSPGYEQYF. CDR3 sequence (DNA): TGTGCCAGCAGCTTGGATGGCGGGGGGAACTGGAGCCCTGGATACGAGCAGTACTTC.

This clonotype was counted only a few times. The junction does not match germline at one end; this may be a read error. This chain connects TRBV7-9 to TRBJ2-3; either TRBD1 or TRBD2 may supply D (5 bases each). Germline CDR1 and CDR2: SEHNR and FQNEAQ (reference sequence). This CDR3 spans 15 amino acids. Written as DNA, the CDR3 is TGTGCCTGCAGCTTGAACGGGCTGGGGGCAGATACGCAGTATTTT. Protein product: CACSLNGLGADTQYF.

In this sample, this clonotype turned up many times. V is TRBV5-6 and J is TRBJ2-3; possibly TRBD2 for D (5 bases). Per germline, CDR1 SGHDT and CDR2 YYEEEE. V shed 2 bases and J shed 4 bases, with 11 bases lying between them. The CDR3 has 14 amino acids. The CDR3 bases are TGTGCCAGCAGCTTAGCGAGGGAAGCAGATACGCAGTATTTT. Encoded protein: CASSLAREADTQYF.

In its sample, this clonotype was seen a few times. The V call is TRBV20-1, the J call TRBJ1-2; D uncertain. Trimming pared 5 bases from V and 6 bases from J, leaving 22 bases between. Looked up from germline, CDR1 is DFQATT and CDR2 is SNEGSKA (reference sequence). The CDR3 contains 15 residues. The DNA for the CDR3 is TGCAGTGCTCCGACGGTGGGTAACCCCGTGGATGGCTACACCTTC. Residues: CSAPTVGNPVDGYTF.